The 15 T cell receptor beta chains reported below all come from one sample, sequenced in a study of CD8 T cells in ankylosing spondylitis. TCRdb processed the 5' RACE reads anew with MiXCR; each CDR3 protein has one entry. The sample has around 35,000 distinct CDR3 sequences; roughly 13% are singletons. Sequencing used synovial fluid, either unsorted or a sorted T cell fraction (not recorded which). These receptors originate from a male donor with ankylosing spondylitis.

There are many counts of this clonotype. The chain couples TRBV7-2 to TRBJ2-1; D gene uncertain. This CDR3 has 14 amino acids. Germline CDR1 reads SGHTA; CDR2 reads FQGNSA. Trimming cost V 2 bases and J 12 bases, with 17 bases left between them. The CDR3 protein is CASSLMSYPLGQFF. Written as DNA, the CDR3 is TGTGCCAGCAGCTTAATGTCTTACCCCCTCGGGCAGTTCTTC.

This clonotype was observed a few times. The chain carries TRBV7-9 and TRBJ1-1, with TRBD1 matching over 7 bases. The germline V gene encodes CDR1 SEHNR and CDR2 FQNEAQ (reference sequence). With 3 bases clipped from V and 3 bases from J, the junction kept 7 bases outside the gene matches. This CDR3 spans 15 amino acids. CDR3 amino acids: CASSLAGGGYTEAFF. The CDR3, as DNA: TGTGCCAGCAGCTTGGCAGGGGGAGGGTACACTGAAGCTTTCTTT.

This clonotype has a count of ten or more. V is TRBV10-3 and J is TRBJ2-7; D gene ambiguous. Per germline, CDR1 ENHRY and CDR2 SYGVKD. CDR3 length: 15 amino acids. Trimming stripped 0 bases from V and 6 bases from J, with 15 bases between. The CDR3 DNA follows: TGTGCCATCAGTGAGTCAGAGGAAGGGATCTCCGAGCAGTACTTC. It specifies CAISESEEGISEQYF.

This clonotype has at least ten counts. The chain uses TRBV5-1 and TRBJ1-2; D perhaps matches TRBD1 (5 bases). Trimming took off 1 base at V and 0 bases at J, with 13 bases between the two ends. This CDR3 is 16 amino acids long. Germline assignment: CDR1 SGHRS and CDR2 YFSETQ. Written as DNA, the CDR3 is TGCGCCAGCAGCTTGTCAGGGAAGCCACCTAACTATGGCTACACCTTC. Amino acids: CASSLSGKPPNYGYTF.

This clonotype turned up a few times. The rearrangement uses TRBV27 and TRBJ2-7; tentative D call: TRBD1 (6 bases). Deletions cut 3 bases from V and 1 base from J, with 13 bases between. CDR1 is MNHEY and CDR2 is SMNVEV in the germline V gene (reference sequence). This CDR3 is built from 15 residues. Here the CDR3 reads CASSLGTGLSYEQYF. The CDR3 bases are TGTGCCAGCAGTTTGGGTACAGGGCTATCCTACGAGCAGTACTTC.

This clonotype was counted only a few times. This chain uses TRBV12-3 or TRBV12-4 with TRBJ1-2; D unresolved. Between the trimmed V and J ends, which lost 10 bases and 6 bases, there was a span of 18 bases. This CDR3 is built from 13 residues. The CDR3 coding sequence is TGTGCCACCCGAAGCAGGAGGGAAGATGGCTACACCTTC. Its protein product is CATRSRREDGYTF.

This clonotype was detected ten times or more. The rearrangement joins TRBV5-6 to TRBJ1-1; D gene unclear. CDR1 and CDR2 (germline): SGHDT, YYEEEE. This CDR3 region has 15 residues. V lost 0 bases, J lost 4 bases, and 13 bases lay in between. In DNA, the CDR3 is TGTGCCAGCAGCTTGGGGCCAGATGGGTTCACTGAAGCTTTCTTT. Its protein is CASSLGPDGFTEAFF. Full variable domain (rest looked up from reference TRBV5-6 and TRBJ1-1): DAGVTQSPTHLIKTRGQQVTLRCSPKSGHDTVSWYQQALGQGPQFIFQYYEEEERQRGNFPDRFSGHQFPNYSSELNVNALLLGDSALYLCASSLGPDGFTEAFFGQGTRLTVV.

The genes are TRBV4-3 and TRBJ2-7; 7 bases agree with TRBD2. V lost 0 bases to trimming and J lost 4 bases; unmatched junction nucleotides: 9. The V gene's germline CDR1 is LGHNA and CDR2 YSLEER. This CDR3 spans 16 amino acids. The CDR3 nucleotides are TGCGCCAGCAGCCAAGATCTGTCTAGCGGAGGTTACGAGCAGTACTTC. Translated: CASSQDLSSGGYEQYF.

This clonotype was seen more than once but under ten times. V usage is TRBV7-9 and J usage is TRBJ2-3; TRBD2 agrees at 8 bases. Germline-derived CDR1 and CDR2 are SEHNR and FQNEAQ (reference sequence). J lost 8 bases, V lost 4 bases, and 17 bases had no gene match. The CDR3 extends over 17 amino acids. Here the CDR3 DNA reads TGTGCCAGCAGCTCACTTTTAGCGCGGGAGGACCTGCGTACGCAGTATTTT. The encoded protein is CASSSLLAREDLRTQYF.

This clonotype was seen repeatedly, ten times or more. This sequence joins TRBV4-1 and TRBJ2-7; D call uncertain. Trimming cost V 0 bases and J 5 bases, with 5 bases left between them. The CDR3 runs to 12 residues. CDR1 and CDR2 (germline): MGHRA, YSYEKL. The CDR3 coding sequence is TGCGCCAGCAGCCAAGAAGGACACGAGCAGTACTTC. Protein: CASSQEGHEQYF.

This clonotype turned up a few times. The chain recombines TRBV27 with TRBJ2-1, with D possibly TRBD1 on 6 matching bases. The V gene lost 7 bases and the J gene lost 5 bases, with 12 bases spanning the gap. Looked up from germline, CDR1 is MNHEY and CDR2 is SMNVEV (reference sequence). This CDR3 spans 13 amino acids. CDR3 residues: CASTSQGHNEQFF. In nucleotides, the CDR3 is TGTGCCAGCACCTCCCAGGGGCACAATGAGCAGTTCTTC.

J is TRBJ1-2 and V is TRBV6-5; maybe TRBD1 (5 bases). V lost 4 bases, J lost 7 bases, and 10 bases lay in between. Germline loops: CDR1 MNHEY, CDR2 SVGAGI. CDR3 length equals 12 residues. The CDR3 protein is CASSSGLGGYTF. The CDR3 nucleotides read TGTGCCAGCAGTTCGGGACTAGGTGGCTACACCTTC.

The chain recombines TRBV2 with TRBJ2-7; D gene uncertain. CDR3 size: 13 residues. Trimming removed 7 bases from V and 0 bases from J, with 10 bases in between. Per germline, CDR1 SNHLY and CDR2 FYNNEI. CDR3 sequence reads: CASTRTSSYEQYF. The CDR3, as DNA: TGTGCCAGCACCCGGACGTCCTCCTACGAGCAGTACTTC.

This clonotype was detected only a few times. V gene TRBV15 combines with J gene TRBJ2-3, with D maybe TRBD1 (7 bases). The V end was cut by 0 bases, the J end by 2 bases, with 9 bases between. The CDR3 is 15 amino acids. Germline-derived CDR1 and CDR2 are LNHNV and YYDKDF (reference sequence). In DNA form, the CDR3 reads TGTGCCACCAGCAGAGACAGGGGGGCCACAGATACGCAGTATTTT. Protein: CATSRDRGATDTQYF.

The chain employs TRBV4-1 and TRBJ1-1; D gene unclear. Trimming pared 1 base from V and 5 bases from J, leaving 5 bases between. This CDR3 is built from 12 residues. CDR1 is MGHRA, CDR2 YSYEKL, per germline. CDR3 nucleotide sequence: TGCGCCAGCAGCCAAGGGTGGACTGAAGCTTTCTTT. Translated, it gives CASSQGWTEAFF.